This T cell receptor beta chain derives from a study of siplizumab effects on memory and regulatory T cells. General study findings and limits: Naive T cells, seemingly more diverse than memory cells, seemed major alloresponse contributors. Treatment with siplizumab left mappable alloreactive CD4+ clones averaging roughly 69% Treg-derived, compared with 26.9% in controls.

Method: immunoSEQ multiplex PCR; TCRdb's copy keeps in-frame clones and lacks some. The repertoire holds under 95,000 clones, with approximately 95% as singletons. Comments on this clone: Its antigen remains unknown.

V lost 8 bases to trimming and J lost 6 bases, with 22 bases between them. Germline V gene data show CDR1 as MNHEY and CDR2 as SMNVEV (reference sequence). There are 16 residues in the CDR3. The V gene is TRBV27, the J gene TRBJ1-4; possible D gene TRBD1, 5 bases. The sample comprised non-Treg CD4+ T cells sorted from blood. The TCR comes from a human donor in good health. In DNA form, the CDR3 reads TGTGCCAGCCGACGTCAGGGTGGGGGTAATTATGAAAAACTGTTTTTT. Translating it yields CASRRQGGGNYEKLFF.